This section outlines one TCR beta chain sequence together with its context. Measured with immunoSEQ multiplex PCR; TCRdb has only the in-frame clones, and not every one. The sample lists around 250,000 clones; roughly 88% were seen once. This entry belongs to a study of blood T cell repertoires in COVID-19. Trimming removed 5 bases from V and 2 bases from J; junction bases left unmatched: 7. Looked up from germline, CDR1 is LNHDA and CDR2 is SQIVND (reference sequence). The CDR3 loop spans 16 amino acids. The chain is built from TRBV19 and TRBJ2-1; 9 bases agree with TRBD2. This TCR derives from a human donor in a cohort sampled during active COVID-19. Material for sequencing was peripheral blood. CDR3 DNA sequence: TGTGCCAGTAGTCGGGGACTAGCCGCTACCTACAATGAGCAGTTCTTC. This sequence encodes CASSRGLAATYNEQFF.